The sequence of this T cell receptor (beta chain) was determined in a study of blood T cells in healthy people across ages. The germline V and J ends were trimmed by 6 bases and 11 bases, with 25 bases remaining between them. The CDR3 runs 15 residues. A J-beta primer mix and a sample-barcoded 5' primer were used in a second PCR of roughly 7 to 12 cycles. One entry per CDR3 protein results from TCRdb running MiXCR on the 5' RACE reads. This table has some 640,000 distinct CDR3 sequences, 49% appearing once. V is TRBV12-3 or TRBV12-4 and J is TRBJ2-5; perhaps D is TRBD1 or TRBD2 (6 bases each). This TCR derives from a woman aged 55 to 70 in good health. Sequenced input: blood. The CDR3: CASSTLGGSLGEQYF. The CDR3 coding sequence is TGTGCCAGCAGCACACTGGGGGGCAGCCTGGGGGAGCAGTACTTC.